These 2 T cell receptor beta chains came from one sample sequenced in a study of low-dose radiotherapy and immunotherapy resistance in tumors. First-strand cDNA relied on TRAV- and TRBV-specific primers spanning alpha and beta chains. The TCRs were subjected to amplification over approximately 20 PCR cycles employing a constant-region primer in conjunction with a V-primer adapter. TCRdb used MiXCR to reprocess the reads, holding one entry per CDR3 protein. Altogether approximately 6,300 distinct CDR3 sequences are present, approximately 82% being singletons, with the ten largest covering approximately 5.9%. The receptors here all came from a human donor with advanced metastatic prostate, ovarian, gallbladder or colorectal cancer (not recorded which). This table probably holds off-target reads from a library built for another chain.

The rearrangement joins TRBV5-5 to TRBJ1-5; D ambiguous. CDR3 length equals 13 residues. Trimming pared 4 bases from V and 4 bases from J, leaving 9 bases between. Per the germline V gene, CDR1 is SGHKS and CDR2 is YYEKEE (reference sequence). CDR3 loop: CASSDVGNQPQHF. The CDR3 nucleotides read TGTGCCAGCAGCGACGTTGGAAATCAGCCCCAGCATTTT.

The chain recombines TRBV27 with TRBJ2-3, with 7 bases that match TRBD1. The ends lost 7 bases at V and 4 bases at J; junction bases unmatched: 8. Looked up from germline, CDR1 is MNHEY and CDR2 is SMNVEV (reference sequence). This CDR3 is 14 amino acids long. Here the CDR3 DNA reads TGTGCCAGCAAAGGGGGACAGAGCTCAGATACGCAGTATTTT. It encodes CASKGGQSSDTQYF.